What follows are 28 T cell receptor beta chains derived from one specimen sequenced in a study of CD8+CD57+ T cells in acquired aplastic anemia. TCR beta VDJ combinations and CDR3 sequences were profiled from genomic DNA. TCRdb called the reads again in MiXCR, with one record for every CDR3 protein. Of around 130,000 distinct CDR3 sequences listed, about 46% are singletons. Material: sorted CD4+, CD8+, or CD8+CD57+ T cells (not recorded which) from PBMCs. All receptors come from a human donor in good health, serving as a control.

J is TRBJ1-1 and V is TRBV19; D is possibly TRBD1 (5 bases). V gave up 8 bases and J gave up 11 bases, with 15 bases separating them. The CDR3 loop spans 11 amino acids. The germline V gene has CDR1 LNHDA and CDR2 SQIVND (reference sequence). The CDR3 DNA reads TGTGCCAGTGTACTCGGGGGTGAGGCTTTCTTT. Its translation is CASVLGGEAFF.

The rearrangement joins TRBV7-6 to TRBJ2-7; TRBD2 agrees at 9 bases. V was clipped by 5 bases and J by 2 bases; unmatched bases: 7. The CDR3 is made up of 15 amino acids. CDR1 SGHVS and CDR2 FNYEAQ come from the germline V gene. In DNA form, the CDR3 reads TGTGCCAGCAGCCAGAGACTAGCGGCCGCCTACGAGCAGTACTTC. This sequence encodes CASSQRLAAAYEQYF.

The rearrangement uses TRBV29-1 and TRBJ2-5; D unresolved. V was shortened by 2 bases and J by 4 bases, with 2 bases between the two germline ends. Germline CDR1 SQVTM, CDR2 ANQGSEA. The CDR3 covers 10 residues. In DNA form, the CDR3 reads TGCAGCGTTGAACTAGAGACCCAGTACTTC. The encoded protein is CSVELETQYF.

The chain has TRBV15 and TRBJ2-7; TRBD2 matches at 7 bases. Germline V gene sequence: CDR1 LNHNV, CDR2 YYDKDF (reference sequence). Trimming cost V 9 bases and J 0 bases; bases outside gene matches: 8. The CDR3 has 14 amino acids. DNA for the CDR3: TGTGCCACGAGGCGGGAGCAAAGCTCCTACGAGCAGTACTTC. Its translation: CATRREQSSYEQYF.

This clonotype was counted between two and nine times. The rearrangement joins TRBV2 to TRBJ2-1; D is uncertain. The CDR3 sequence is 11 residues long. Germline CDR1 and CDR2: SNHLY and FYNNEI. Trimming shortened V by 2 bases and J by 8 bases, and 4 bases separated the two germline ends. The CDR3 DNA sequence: TGTGCCAGCAGTGAACAGTATGAGCAGTTCTTC. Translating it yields CASSEQYEQFF. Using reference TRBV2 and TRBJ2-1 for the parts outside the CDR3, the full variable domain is EPEVTQTPSHQVTQMGQEVILRCVPISNHLYFYWYRQILGQKVEFLVSFYNNEISEKSEIFDDQFSVERPDGSNFTLKIRSTKLEDSAMYFCASSEQYEQFFGPGTRLTVL.

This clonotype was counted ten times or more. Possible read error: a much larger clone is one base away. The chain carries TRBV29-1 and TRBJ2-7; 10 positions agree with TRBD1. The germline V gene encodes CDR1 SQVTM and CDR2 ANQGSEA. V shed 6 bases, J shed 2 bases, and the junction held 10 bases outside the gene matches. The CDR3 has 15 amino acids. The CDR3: CSVTVGGQGAYEQYF. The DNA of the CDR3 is TGCAGCGTGACTGTCGGTGGACAGGGGGCCTACGAGCAGTACTTC.

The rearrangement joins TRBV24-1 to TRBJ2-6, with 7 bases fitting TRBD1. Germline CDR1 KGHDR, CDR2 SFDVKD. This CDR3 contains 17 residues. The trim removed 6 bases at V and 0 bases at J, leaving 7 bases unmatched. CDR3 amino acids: CATSSPTGLSGANVLTF. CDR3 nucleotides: TGTGCCACCAGTTCCCCGACAGGGCTCTCTGGGGCCAACGTCCTGACTTTC.

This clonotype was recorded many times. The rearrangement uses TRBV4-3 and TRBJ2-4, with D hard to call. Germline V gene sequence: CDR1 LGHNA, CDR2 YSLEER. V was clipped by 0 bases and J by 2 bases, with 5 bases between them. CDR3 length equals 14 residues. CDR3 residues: CASSQEVSKNIQYF. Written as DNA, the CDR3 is TGCGCCAGCAGCCAAGAGGTATCCAAAAACATTCAGTACTTC.

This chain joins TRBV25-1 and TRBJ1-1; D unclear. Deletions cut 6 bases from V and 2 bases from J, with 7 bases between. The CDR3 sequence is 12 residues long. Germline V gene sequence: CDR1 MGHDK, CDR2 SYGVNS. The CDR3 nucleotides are TGTGCCAGCAGCCCAGGAAACACTGAAGCTTTCTTT. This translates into CASSPGNTEAFF.

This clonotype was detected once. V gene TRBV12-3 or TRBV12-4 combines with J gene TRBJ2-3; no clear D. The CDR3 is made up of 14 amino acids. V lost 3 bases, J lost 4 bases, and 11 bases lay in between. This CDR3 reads CASSLWGPADTQYF. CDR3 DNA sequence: TGTGCCAGCAGTTTGTGGGGTCCCGCAGATACGCAGTATTTT.

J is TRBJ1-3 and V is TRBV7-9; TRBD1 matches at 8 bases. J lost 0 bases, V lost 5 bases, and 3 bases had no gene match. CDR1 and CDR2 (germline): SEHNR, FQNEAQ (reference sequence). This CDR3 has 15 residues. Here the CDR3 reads CASSPDRGSGNTIYF. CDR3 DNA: TGTGCCAGCAGCCCCGACAGGGGCTCTGGAAACACCATATATTTT.

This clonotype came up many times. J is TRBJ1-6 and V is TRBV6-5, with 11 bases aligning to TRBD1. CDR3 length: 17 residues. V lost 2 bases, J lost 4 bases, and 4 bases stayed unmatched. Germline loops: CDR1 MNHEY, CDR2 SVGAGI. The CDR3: CASSYPRDRGYNSPLHF. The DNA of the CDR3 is TGTGCCAGCAGTTACCCCCGGGACAGGGGGTATAATTCACCCCTCCACTTT.

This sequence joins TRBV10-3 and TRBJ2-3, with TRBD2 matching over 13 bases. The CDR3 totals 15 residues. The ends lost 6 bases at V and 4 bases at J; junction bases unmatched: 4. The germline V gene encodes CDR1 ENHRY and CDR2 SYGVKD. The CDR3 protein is CAISATSGGADTQYF. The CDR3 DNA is TGTGCCATCAGCGCCACTAGCGGGGGGGCAGATACGCAGTATTTT.

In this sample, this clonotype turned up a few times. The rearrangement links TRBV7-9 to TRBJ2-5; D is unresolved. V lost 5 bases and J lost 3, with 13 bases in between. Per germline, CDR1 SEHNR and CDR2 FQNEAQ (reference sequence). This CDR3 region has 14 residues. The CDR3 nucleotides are TGTGCCAGCAGCCCGAGGCAGTTGGAAGAGACCCAGTACTTC. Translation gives CASSPRQLEETQYF. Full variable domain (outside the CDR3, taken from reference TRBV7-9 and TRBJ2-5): DTGVSQNPRHKITKRGQNVTFRCDPISEHNRLYWYRQTLGQGPEFLTYFQNEAQLEKSRLLSDRFSAERPKGSFSTLEIQRTEQGDSAMYLCASSPRQLEETQYFGPGTRLLVL.

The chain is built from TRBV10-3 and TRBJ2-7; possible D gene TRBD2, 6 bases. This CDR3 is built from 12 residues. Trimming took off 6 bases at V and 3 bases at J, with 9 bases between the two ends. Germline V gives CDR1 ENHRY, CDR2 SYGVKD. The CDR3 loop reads CAISGGNYEQYF. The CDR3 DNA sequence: TGTGCCATCAGCGGGGGAAACTACGAGCAGTACTTC.

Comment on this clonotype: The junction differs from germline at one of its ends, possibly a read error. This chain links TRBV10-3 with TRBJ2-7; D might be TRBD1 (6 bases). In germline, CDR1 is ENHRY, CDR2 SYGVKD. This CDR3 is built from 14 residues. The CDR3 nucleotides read TGTGCCAGCAGTTACAGGGAATCGGGCTACGAGCAGTACTTC. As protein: CASSYRESGYEQYF.

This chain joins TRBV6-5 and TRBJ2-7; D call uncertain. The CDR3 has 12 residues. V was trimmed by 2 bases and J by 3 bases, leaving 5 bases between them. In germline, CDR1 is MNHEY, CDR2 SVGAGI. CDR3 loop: CASSYHGYEQYF. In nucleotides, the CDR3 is TGTGCCAGCAGTTACCACGGCTACGAGCAGTACTTC.

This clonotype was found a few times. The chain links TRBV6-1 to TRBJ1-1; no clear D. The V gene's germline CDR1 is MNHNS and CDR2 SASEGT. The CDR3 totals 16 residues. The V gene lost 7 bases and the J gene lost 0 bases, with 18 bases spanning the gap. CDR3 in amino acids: CASNEWRVFMNTEAFF. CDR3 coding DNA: TGTGCCAGCAACGAATGGAGGGTCTTTATGAACACTGAAGCTTTCTTT.

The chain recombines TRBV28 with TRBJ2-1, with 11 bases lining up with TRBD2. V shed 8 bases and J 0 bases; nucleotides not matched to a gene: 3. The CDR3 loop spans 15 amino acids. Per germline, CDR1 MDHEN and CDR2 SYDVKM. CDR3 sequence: CASEGLADSYNEQFF. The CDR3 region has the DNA TGTGCCAGCGAGGGACTAGCGGACTCCTACAATGAGCAGTTCTTC.

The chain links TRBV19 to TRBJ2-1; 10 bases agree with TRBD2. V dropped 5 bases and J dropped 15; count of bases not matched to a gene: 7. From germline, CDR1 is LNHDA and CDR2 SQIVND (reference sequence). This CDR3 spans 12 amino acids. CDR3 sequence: CASSDLAGVLFF. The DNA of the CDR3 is TGTGCCAGTAGTGATCTAGCGGGGGTCCTGTTCTTC. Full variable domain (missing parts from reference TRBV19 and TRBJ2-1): DGGITQSPKYLFRKEGQNVTLSCEQNLNHDAMYWYRQDPGQGLRLIYYSQIVNDFQKGDIAEGYSVSREKKESFPLTVTSAQKNPTAFYLCASSDLAGVLFFGPGTRLTVL.

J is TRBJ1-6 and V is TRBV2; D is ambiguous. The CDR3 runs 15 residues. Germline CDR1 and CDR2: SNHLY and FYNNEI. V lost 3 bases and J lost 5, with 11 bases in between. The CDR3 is CASSDSAANNSPLHF. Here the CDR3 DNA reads TGTGCCAGCAGTGATAGTGCCGCGAATAATTCACCCCTCCACTTT.

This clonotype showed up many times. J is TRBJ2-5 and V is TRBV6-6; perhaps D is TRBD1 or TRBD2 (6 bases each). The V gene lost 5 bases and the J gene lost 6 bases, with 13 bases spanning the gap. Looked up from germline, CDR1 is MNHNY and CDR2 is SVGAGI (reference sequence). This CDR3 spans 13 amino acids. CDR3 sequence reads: CASSLGGRKTQYF. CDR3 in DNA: TGTGCCAGCAGTCTCGGGGGCAGGAAGACCCAGTACTTC.

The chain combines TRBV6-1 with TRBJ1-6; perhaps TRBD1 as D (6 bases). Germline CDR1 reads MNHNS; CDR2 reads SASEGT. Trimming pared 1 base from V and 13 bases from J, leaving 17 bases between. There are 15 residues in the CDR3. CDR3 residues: CASSEDLNPQGPLHF. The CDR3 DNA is TGTGCCAGCAGTGAAGATCTGAACCCCCAGGGGCCCCTCCACTTT.

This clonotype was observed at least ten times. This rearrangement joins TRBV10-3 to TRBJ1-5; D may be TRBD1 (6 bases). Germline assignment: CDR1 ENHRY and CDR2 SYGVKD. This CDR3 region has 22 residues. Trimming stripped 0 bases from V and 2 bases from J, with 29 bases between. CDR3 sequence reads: CAISESQGIVGLGQDGNQPQHF. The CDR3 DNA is TGTGCCATCAGTGAGTCGCAGGGGATCGTGGGGTTGGGGCAGGATGGCAATCAGCCCCAGCATTTT.

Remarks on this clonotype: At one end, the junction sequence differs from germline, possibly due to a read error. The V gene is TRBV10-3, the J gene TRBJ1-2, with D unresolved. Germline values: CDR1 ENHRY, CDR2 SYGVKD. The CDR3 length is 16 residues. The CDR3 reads CASSYSRAGGSYGYTF. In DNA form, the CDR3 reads TGTGCCAGCAGTTACTCGCGGGCAGGCGGGAGCTATGGCTACACCTTC.

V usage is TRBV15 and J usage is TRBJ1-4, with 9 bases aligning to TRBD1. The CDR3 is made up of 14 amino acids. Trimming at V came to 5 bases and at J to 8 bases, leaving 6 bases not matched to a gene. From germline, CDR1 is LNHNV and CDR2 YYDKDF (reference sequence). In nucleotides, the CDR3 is TGTGCCACCAGCCGGGGACAGGGAAAGGAAAAACTGTTTTTT. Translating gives CATSRGQGKEKLFF. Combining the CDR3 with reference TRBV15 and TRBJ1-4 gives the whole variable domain DAMVIQNPRYQVTQFGKPVTLSCSQTLNHNVMYWYQQKSSQAPKLLFHYYDKDFNNEADTPDNFQSRRPNTSFCFLDIRSPGLGDTAMYLCATSRGQGKEKLFFGSGTQLSVL.

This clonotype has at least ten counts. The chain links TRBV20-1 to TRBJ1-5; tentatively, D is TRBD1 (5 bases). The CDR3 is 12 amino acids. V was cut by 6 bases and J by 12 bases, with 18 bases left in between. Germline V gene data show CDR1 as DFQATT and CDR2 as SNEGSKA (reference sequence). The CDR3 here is CSAAGRGVIQHF. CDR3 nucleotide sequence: TGCAGTGCCGCGGGCAGAGGGGTAATCCAGCATTTT.

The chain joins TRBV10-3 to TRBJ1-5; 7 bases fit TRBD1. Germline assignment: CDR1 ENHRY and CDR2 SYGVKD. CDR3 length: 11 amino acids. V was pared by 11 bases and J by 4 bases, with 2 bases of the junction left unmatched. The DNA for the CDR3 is TGTGCCTCAGGGGGGAATCAGCCCCAGCATTTT. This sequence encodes CASGGNQPQHF.